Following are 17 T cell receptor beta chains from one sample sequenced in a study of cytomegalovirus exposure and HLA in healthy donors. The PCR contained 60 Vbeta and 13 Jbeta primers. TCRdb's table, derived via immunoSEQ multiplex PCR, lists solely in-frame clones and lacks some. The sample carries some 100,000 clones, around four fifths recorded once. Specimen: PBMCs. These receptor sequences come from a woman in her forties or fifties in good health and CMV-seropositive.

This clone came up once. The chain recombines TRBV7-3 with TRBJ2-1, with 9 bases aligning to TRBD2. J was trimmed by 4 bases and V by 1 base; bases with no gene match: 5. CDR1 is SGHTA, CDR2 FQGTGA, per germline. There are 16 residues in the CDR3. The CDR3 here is CASSLMGGGAYNEQFF. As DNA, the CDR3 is TGTGCCAGCAGCTTAATGGGCGGGGGGGCTTACAATGAGCAGTTCTTC.

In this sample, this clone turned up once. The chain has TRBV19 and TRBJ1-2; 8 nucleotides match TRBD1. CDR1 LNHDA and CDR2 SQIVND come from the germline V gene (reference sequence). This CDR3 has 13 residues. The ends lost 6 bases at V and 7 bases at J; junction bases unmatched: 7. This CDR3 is CASSLADRAGYTF. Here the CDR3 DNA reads TGTGCCAGTAGCCTCGCGGACAGGGCTGGCTACACCTTC.

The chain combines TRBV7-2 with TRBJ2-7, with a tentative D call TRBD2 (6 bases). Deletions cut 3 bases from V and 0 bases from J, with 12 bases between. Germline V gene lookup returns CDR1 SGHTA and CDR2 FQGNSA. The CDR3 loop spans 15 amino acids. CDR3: CASSFRREPSYEQYF. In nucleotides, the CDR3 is TGTGCCAGCAGCTTTAGGCGGGAACCCTCCTACGAGCAGTACTTC.

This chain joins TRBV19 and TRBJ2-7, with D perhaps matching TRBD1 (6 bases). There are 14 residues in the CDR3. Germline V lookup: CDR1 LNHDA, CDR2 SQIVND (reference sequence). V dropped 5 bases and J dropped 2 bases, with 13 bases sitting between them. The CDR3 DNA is TGTGCCAGTAGTTTATCGACAGGAACCTACGAGCAGTACTTC. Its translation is CASSLSTGTYEQYF.

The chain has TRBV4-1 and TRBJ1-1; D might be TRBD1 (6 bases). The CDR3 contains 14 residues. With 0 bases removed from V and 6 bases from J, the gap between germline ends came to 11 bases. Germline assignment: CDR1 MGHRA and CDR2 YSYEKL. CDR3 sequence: CASSQDKGDAEAFF. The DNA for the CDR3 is TGCGCCAGCAGCCAAGATAAGGGGGACGCTGAAGCTTTCTTT.

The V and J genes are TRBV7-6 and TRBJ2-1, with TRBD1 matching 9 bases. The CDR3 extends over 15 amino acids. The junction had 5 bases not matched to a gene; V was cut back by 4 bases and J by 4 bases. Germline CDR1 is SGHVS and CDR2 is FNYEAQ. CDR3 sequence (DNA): TGTGCCAGCAGCTCTCGACAGGGGGGTTACAATGAGCAGTTCTTC. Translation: CASSSRQGGYNEQFF. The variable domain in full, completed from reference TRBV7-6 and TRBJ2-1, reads GAGVSQSPRYKVTKRGQDVALRCDPISGHVSLYWYRQALGQGPEFLTYFNYEAQQDKSGLPNDRFSAERPEGSISTLTIQRTEQRDSAMYRCASSSRQGGYNEQFFGPGTRLTVL.

This CDR3 is CASSLAGAGDGNTIYF. The CDR3 DNA is TGTGCCAGCAGCTTGGCCGGGGCAGGGGATGGAAACACCATATATTTT. This chain connects TRBV5-4 to TRBJ1-3, with D perhaps matching TRBD1 (6 bases). Trimming stripped 0 bases from V and 3 bases from J, with 13 bases between. The CDR3 runs to 16 residues. Germline CDR1 reads SGHNT; CDR2 reads YYREEE (reference sequence).

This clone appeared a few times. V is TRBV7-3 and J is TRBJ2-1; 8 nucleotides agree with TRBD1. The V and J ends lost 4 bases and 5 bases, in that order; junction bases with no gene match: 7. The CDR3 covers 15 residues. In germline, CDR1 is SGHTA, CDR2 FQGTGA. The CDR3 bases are TGTGCCAGCAGCTCACAGGGGGTGGGAGACAATGAGCAGTTCTTC. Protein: CASSSQGVGDNEQFF.

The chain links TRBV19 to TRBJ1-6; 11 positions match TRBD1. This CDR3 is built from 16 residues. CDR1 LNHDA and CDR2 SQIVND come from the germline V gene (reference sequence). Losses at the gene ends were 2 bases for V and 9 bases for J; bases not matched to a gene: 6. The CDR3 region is CASSILGQGVGSPLHF. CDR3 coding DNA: TGTGCCAGTAGTATATTGGGACAGGGGGTTGGTTCACCCCTCCACTTT.

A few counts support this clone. The CDR3 nucleotides are TGTGCCAGCAGCTCTGGGGGACACTCTGGGGCCAACGTCCTGACTTTC. Its translation: CASSSGGHSGANVLTF. The chain couples TRBV5-4 to TRBJ2-6; a weak D match, TRBD1 (6 bases). V lost 3 bases to trimming and J lost 0 bases, with 10 bases between them. The CDR3 is 16 residues long. Germline V gene lookup returns CDR1 SGHNT and CDR2 YYREEE (reference sequence).

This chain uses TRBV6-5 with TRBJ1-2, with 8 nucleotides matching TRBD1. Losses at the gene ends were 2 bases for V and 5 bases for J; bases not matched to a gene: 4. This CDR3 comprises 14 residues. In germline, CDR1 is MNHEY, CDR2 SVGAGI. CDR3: CASSYMGQDYGYTF. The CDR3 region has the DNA TGTGCCAGCAGTTACATGGGACAGGATTATGGCTACACCTTC.

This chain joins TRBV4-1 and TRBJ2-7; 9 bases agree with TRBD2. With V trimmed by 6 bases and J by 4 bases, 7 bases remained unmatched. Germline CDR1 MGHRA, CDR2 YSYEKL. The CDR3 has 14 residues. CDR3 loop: CASRQVAGAYEQYF. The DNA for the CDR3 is TGCGCCAGCAGACAGGTAGCGGGAGCATACGAGCAGTACTTC.

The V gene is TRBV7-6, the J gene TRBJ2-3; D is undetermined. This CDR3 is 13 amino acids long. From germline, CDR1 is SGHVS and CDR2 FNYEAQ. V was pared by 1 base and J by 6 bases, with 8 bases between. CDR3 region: CASSLGVSDTQYF. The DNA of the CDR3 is TGTGCCAGCAGCTTAGGAGTCTCGGATACGCAGTATTTT.

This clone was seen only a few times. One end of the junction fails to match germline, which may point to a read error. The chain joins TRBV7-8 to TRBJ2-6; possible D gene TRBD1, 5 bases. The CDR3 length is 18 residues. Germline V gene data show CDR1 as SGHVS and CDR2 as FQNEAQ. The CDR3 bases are TGTGCCAGCAGCTTAGCCCCCTGGCAGAGCTCTGGGGCCAACGGCCTGACTTTC. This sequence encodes CASSLAPWQSSGANGLTF.

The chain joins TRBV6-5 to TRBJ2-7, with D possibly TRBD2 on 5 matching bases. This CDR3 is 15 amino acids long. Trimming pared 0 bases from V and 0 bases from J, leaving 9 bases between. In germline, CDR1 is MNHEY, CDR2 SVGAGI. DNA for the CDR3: TGTGCCAGCAGTTACTCCGGACTGCGCTCCTACGAGCAGTACTTC. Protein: CASSYSGLRSYEQYF.

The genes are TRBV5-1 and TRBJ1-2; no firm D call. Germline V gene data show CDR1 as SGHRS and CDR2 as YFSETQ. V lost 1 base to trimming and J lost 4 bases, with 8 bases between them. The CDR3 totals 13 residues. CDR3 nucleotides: TGCGCCAGCAGCTTGACACCCTTCTATGGCTACACCTTC. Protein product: CASSLTPFYGYTF.

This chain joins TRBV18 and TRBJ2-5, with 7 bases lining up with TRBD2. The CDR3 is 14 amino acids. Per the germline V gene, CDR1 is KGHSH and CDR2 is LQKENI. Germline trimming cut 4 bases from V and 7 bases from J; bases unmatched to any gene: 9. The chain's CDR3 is CASSLPSGLGTQYF. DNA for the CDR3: TGTGCCAGCTCACTCCCTAGCGGACTAGGGACCCAGTACTTC. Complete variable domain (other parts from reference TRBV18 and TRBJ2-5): NAGVMQNPRHLVRRRGQEARLRCSPMKGHSHVYWYRQLPEEGLKFMVYLQKENIIDESGMPKERFSAEFPKEGPSILRIQQVVRGDSAAYFCASSLPSGLGTQYFGPGTRLLVL.